These T cell receptor beta chains were read from a single sample in a study of cytomegalovirus exposure and HLA in healthy donors. The method was immunoSEQ multiplex PCR; TCRdb's version includes in-frame clones alone and lacks a portion of them. The sample carries some 190,000 clones, around 81% recorded once. The sample taken for sequencing was PBMCs. The origin of the receptors is a man younger than 35 in good health and CMV-seronegative. The conserved cysteine and the conserved F or W are not part of the CDR3 here.

ATRGQGGSYEQY	TRBV27	TRBJ2-7
ASSSDMSNEQY	TRBV28	TRBJ2-7
ASRPTGANSPLH	TRBV25-1	TRBJ1-6
ASTTSLAKNIQY	TRBV2	TRBJ2-4
ATSRVLRTSSYEQY	TRBV15	TRBJ2-7
ASSQAMAGGTGQYEQY	TRBV4-3	TRBJ2-7
ASFSSGSGTQY	TRBV18	TRBJ2-5
AWRGASSYEQY	TRBV30	TRBJ2-7
ASSQREGVYNEQF	TRBV7-3	TRBJ2-1
ASSLRDYYEQY	TRBV7-9	TRBJ2-7
ASSYYEQY	TRBV25-1	.
ASSVIAGGSTDTQY	TRBV7-3	TRBJ2-3
ASSGQGVVGNTIY	TRBV2	TRBJ1-3